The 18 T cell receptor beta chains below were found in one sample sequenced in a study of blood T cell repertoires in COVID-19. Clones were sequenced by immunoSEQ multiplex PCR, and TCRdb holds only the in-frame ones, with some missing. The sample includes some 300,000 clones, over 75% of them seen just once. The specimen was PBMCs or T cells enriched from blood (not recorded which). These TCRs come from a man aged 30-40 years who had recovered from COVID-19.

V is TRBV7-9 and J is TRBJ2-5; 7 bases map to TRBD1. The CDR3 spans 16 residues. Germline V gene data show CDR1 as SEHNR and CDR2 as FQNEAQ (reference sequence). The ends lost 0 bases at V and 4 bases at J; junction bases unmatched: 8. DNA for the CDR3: TGTGCCAGCAGCTTAGCGCTCGGGACAGCCGGAGAGACCCAGTACTTC. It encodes CASSLALGTAGETQYF.

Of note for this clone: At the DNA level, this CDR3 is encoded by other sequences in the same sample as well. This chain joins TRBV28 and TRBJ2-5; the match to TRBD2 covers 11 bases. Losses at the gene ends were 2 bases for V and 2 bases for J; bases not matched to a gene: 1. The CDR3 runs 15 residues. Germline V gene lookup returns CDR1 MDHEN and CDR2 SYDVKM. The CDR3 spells CASSLTSGGQETQYF. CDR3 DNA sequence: TGTGCCAGCAGTTTAACTAGCGGGGGTCAAGAGACCCAGTACTTC.

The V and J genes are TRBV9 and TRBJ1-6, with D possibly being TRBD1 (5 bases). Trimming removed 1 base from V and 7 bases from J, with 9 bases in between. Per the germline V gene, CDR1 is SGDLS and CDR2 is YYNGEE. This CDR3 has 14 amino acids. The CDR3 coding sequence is TGTGCCAGCAGCGTACAGGGTGGCAATTCACCCCTCCACTTT. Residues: CASSVQGGNSPLHF.

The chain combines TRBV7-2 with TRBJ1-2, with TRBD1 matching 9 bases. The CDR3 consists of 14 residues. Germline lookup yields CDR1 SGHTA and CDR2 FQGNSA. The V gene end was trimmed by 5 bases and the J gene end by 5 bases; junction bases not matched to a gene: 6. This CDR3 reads CASSTPTGGYGYTF. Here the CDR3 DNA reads TGTGCCAGCAGCACGCCGACAGGGGGGTATGGCTACACCTTC.

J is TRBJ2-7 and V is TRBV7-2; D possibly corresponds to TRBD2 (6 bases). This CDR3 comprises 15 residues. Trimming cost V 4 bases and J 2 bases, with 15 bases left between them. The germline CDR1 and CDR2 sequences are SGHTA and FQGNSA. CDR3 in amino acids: CASSYPEAGTYEQYF. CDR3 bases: TGTGCCAGCAGCTACCCCGAGGCGGGGACCTACGAGCAGTACTTC.

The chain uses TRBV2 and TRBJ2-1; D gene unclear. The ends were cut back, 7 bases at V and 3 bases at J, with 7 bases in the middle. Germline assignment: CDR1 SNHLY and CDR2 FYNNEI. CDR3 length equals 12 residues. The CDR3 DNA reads TGTGCCAGCATATCCTTCTACAATGAGCAGTTCTTC. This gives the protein CASISFYNEQFF.

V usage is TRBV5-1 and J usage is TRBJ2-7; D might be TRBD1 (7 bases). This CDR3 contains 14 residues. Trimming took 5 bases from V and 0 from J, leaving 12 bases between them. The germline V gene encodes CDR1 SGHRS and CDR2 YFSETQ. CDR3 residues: CASRPRGDSYEQYF. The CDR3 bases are TGCGCCAGCAGGCCCAGGGGGGACTCCTACGAGCAGTACTTC.

The CDR3 here is CAWGARAGELFF. CDR3 nucleotides: TGTGCCTGGGGGGCCCGAGCCGGGGAGCTGTTTTTT. The chain is built from TRBV30 and TRBJ2-2, with a tentative D call TRBD1 (5 bases). Germline lookup yields CDR1 GTSNPN and CDR2 SVGIG (reference sequence). V lost 5 bases and J 6 bases, leaving 10 bases between the germline ends. The CDR3 sequence is 12 residues long.

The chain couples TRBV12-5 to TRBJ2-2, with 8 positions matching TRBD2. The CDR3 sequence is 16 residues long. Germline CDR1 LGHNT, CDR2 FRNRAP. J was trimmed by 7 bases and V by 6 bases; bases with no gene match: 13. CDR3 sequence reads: CASGSPGTSVVGELFF. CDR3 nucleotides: TGTGCTAGTGGCTCTCCCGGGACTAGTGTGGTCGGGGAGCTGTTTTTT.

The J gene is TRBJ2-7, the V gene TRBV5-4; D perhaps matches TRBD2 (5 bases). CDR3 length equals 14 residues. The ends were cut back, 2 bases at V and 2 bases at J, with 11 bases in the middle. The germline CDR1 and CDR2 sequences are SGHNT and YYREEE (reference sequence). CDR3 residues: CASSLEGITYEQYF. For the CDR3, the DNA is TGTGCCAGCAGCTTAGAGGGAATCACCTACGAGCAGTACTTC.

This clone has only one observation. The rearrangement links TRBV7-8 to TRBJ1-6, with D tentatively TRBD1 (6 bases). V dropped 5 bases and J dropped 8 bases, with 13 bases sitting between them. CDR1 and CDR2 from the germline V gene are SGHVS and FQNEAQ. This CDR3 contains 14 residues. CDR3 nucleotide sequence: TGTGCCAGCAGCCACGATGGGGGCGATTCACCCCTCCACTTT. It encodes CASSHDGGDSPLHF.

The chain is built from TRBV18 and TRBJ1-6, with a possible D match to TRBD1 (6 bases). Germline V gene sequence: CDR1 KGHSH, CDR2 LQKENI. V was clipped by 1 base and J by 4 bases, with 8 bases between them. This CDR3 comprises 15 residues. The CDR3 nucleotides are TGTGCCAGCTCACCACGACAGGCGTATAATTCACCCCTCCACTTT. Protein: CASSPRQAYNSPLHF.

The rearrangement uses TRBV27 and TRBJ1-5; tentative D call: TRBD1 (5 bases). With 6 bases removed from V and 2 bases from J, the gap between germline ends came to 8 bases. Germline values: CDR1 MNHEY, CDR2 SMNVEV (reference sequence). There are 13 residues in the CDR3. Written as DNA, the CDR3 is TGTGCCAGCAGGGGGCTCGGCAATCAGCCCCAGCATTTT. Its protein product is CASRGLGNQPQHF.

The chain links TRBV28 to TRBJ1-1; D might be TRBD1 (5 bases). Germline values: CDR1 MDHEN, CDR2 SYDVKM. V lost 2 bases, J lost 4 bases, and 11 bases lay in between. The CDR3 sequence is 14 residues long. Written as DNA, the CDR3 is TGTGCCAGCAGTTTACGGGGGGGGAGCACTGAAGCTTTCTTT. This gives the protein CASSLRGGSTEAFF.

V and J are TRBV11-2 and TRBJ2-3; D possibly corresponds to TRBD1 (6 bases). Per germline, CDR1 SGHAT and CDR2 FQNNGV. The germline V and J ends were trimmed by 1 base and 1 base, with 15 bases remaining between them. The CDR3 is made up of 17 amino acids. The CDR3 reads CASSLAWVGAGTDTQYF. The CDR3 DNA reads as TGTGCCAGCAGCTTAGCCTGGGTGGGGGCCGGCACAGATACGCAGTATTTT.

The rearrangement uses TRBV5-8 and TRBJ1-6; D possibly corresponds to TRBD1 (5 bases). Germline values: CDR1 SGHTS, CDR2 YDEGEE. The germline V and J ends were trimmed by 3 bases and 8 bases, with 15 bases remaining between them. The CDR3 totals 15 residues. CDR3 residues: CASSSLQGWDSPLHF. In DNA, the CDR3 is TGTGCCAGCAGCTCCCTTCAGGGTTGGGATTCACCCCTCCACTTT.

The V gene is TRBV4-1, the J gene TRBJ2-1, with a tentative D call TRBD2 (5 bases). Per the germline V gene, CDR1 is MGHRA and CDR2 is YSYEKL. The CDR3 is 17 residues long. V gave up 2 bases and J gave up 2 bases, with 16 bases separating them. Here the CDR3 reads CASSQSLATGTYNEQFF. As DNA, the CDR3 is TGCGCCAGCAGCCAAAGTTTGGCAACGGGGACCTACAATGAGCAGTTCTTC.

The CDR3: CAISESPGKVGGYTF. CDR3 DNA: TGTGCCATCAGTGAGTCCCCAGGGAAGGTCGGAGGCTACACCTTC. J is TRBJ1-2 and V is TRBV10-3, with a weak D call TRBD1 (5 bases). V lost 0 bases, J lost 8 bases, and 16 bases lay in between. The CDR3 has 15 amino acids. The germline gives CDR1 ENHRY, CDR2 SYGVKD.